The next 9 T cell receptor beta chains were all read from a single sample in a study of cytomegalovirus exposure and HLA in healthy donors. The PCR ran on 60 Vbeta and 13 Jbeta primers. The assay was immunoSEQ multiplex PCR, and TCRdb's table has in-frame clones only and misses some. The sample has over 200,000 clones; around 80% are singletons. The sample was PBMCs. The receptor set was obtained from a woman aged 40 to 49 in good health and CMV-seropositive.

This chain connects TRBV5-4 to TRBJ1-1; D is possibly TRBD1 (6 bases). Germline V gene lookup returns CDR1 SGHNT and CDR2 YYREEE (reference sequence). Trimming shortened V by 4 bases and J by 7 bases, and 17 bases separated the two germline ends. The CDR3 extends over 14 amino acids. The CDR3, as DNA: TGTGCCAGCAGCGTGGGCAACAGGGTTGGTGAAGCTTTCTTT. This translates into CASSVGNRVGEAFF.

This clone showed up just a few times. One end of the junction does not line up with germline, which may come from a read error. The rearrangement uses TRBV7-7 and TRBJ2-1, with 8 bases that match TRBD2. This CDR3 spans 14 amino acids. CDR1 and CDR2 (germline): SSHAT, FNYEAQ (reference sequence). For the CDR3, the DNA is TGTGCTAGCAGCTCAAGGGCCGGGGGGGGTGAGCAGTTCTTC. Its translation: CASSSRAGGGEQFF.

The chain is built from TRBV5-1 and TRBJ1-6, with a possible D match to TRBD1 (5 bases). This CDR3 is 14 amino acids long. Between the trimmed V and J ends, which lost 0 bases and 9 bases, there was a span of 10 bases. Germline-derived CDR1 and CDR2 are SGHRS and YFSETQ. CDR3 in DNA: TGCGCCAGCAGCTTGGCGGGTAGGGGTTCACCCCTCCACTTT. It yields the protein CASSLAGRGSPLHF. The complete variable domain, with remaining parts taken from reference TRBV5-1 and TRBJ1-6, reads KAGVTQTPRYLIKTRGQQVTLSCSPISGHRSVSWYQQTPGQGLQFLFEYFSETQRNKGNFPGRFSGRQFSNSRSEMNVSTLELGDSALYLCASSLAGRGSPLHFGNGTRLTVT.

The chain uses TRBV4-1 and TRBJ1-6, with 11 bases fitting TRBD1. From germline, CDR1 is MGHRA and CDR2 YSYEKL. The V segment lost 2 bases and the J segment 7 bases; nucleotides outside the gene matches: 10. The CDR3 has 18 residues. The CDR3 is CASSQHQPRDRGNSPLHF. The CDR3, as DNA: TGCGCCAGCAGCCAACACCAACCCAGGGACAGGGGGAATTCACCCCTCCACTTT.

The V gene is TRBV6-1, the J gene TRBJ1-1, with 7 positions matching TRBD1. Germline-derived CDR1 and CDR2 are MNHNS and SASEGT. The junction had 6 bases not matched to a gene; V was cut back by 6 bases and J by 5 bases. This CDR3 comprises 13 residues. This chain's CDR3 is CASSEGQPTEAFF. The CDR3 DNA is TGTGCCAGCAGCGAGGGACAGCCTACTGAAGCTTTCTTT.

The gene calls are TRBV10-2 and TRBJ1-2; the D gene is possibly TRBD1 (6 bases). The V gene lost 5 bases and the J gene lost 9 bases, with 13 bases spanning the gap. Germline values: CDR1 WSHSY, CDR2 SAAADI. The CDR3 contains 12 residues. CDR3 DNA: TGCGCCAGCAGTCGGACAGCTGAAAGCTACACCTTC. Protein: CASSRTAESYTF.

J is TRBJ2-1 and V is TRBV9; D is unclear. Germline V gene sequence: CDR1 SGDLS, CDR2 YYNGEE. Trimming removed 4 bases at V and 5 bases at J, with 13 bases between. This CDR3 comprises 14 residues. The CDR3 nucleotides are TGTGCCAGCAGCCCCCGCGGAGACCACAATGAGCAGTTCTTC. Translating gives CASSPRGDHNEQFF.

This clone was observed a handful of times. The CDR3 region has the DNA TGTGCCAGCAGCGTACTCGCGGCAGATACGCAGTATTTT. Translating it yields CASSVLAADTQYF. The chain couples TRBV9 to TRBJ2-3, with unresolved D. The CDR3 extends over 13 amino acids. Looked up from germline, CDR1 is SGDLS and CDR2 is YYNGEE. Trimming shortened V by 1 base and J by 4 bases, and 7 bases separated the two germline ends.

As DNA, the CDR3 is TGCGCCAGCAGTGAGTCGACTTCCAACACCATATATTTT. Protein sequence: CASSESTSNTIYF. The chain recombines TRBV10-1 with TRBJ1-3; D is ambiguous. The CDR3 is 13 residues long. Trimming took off 0 bases at V and 7 bases at J, with 7 bases between the two ends. The germline V gene encodes CDR1 WNHNN and CDR2 SYGVQD (reference sequence).